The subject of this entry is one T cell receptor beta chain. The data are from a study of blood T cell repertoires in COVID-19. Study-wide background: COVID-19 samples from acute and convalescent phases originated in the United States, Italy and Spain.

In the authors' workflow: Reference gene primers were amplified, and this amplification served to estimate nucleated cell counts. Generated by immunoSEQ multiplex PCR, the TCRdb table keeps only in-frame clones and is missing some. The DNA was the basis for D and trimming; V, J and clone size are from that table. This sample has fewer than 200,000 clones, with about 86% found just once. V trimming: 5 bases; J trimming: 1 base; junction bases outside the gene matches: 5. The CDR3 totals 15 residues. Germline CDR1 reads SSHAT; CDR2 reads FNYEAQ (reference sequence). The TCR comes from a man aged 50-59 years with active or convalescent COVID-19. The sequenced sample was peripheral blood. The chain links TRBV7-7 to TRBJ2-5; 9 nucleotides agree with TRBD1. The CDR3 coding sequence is TGTGCCAGCAGCCCCTTGACAGGGGGCCAAGAGACCCAGTACTTC. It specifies CASSPLTGGQETQYF.